This T cell receptor beta chain was sequenced in a study of cytomegalovirus exposure and HLA in healthy donors. Study-wide findings and caveats: Subsequent analysis revealed that first-cohort TCR clusters tended to co-occur in the 120 or so validation repertoires. Reportedly, diagnosis of cytomegalovirus status by the classifier showed high specificity and sensitivity.

Between the trimmed V and J ends, which lost 3 bases and 10 bases, there was a span of 13 bases. CDR1 is MGHDK, CDR2 SYGVNS, per germline. This CDR3 is 13 amino acids long. The donors formed part of the 120-subject validation cohort, distinct from the roughly 600-subject first cohort. Worth noting for this clone: What it binds is unknown.

Here immunoSEQ multiplex PCR was the method, and the copy in TCRdb shows in-frame clones only, minus some. Among hundreds of thousands of clones, 80% to 90% were seen once, and the ten largest hold 0.8% to 0.85%. The chain uses TRBV25-1 and TRBJ2-1; possibly TRBD2 for D (5 bases). The receptor was derived from a woman between 18 and 29 years old in good health and CMV-seronegative. Source material: PBMCs. The CDR3 sequence: CASSEWTATEQFF. The CDR3 DNA reads as TGTGCCAGCAGTGAGTGGACTGCAACAGAGCAGTTCTTC.